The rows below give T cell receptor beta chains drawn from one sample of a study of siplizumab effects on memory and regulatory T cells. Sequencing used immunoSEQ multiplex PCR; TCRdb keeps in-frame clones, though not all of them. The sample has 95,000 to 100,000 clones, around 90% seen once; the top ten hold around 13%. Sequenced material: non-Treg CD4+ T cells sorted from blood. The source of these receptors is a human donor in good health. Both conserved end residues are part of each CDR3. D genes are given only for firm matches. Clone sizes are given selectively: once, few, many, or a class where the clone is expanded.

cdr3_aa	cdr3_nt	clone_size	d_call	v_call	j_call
CASSVDRARNTEAFF	TGCGCCAGCAGCGTGGACAGGGCTAGGAACACTGAAGCTTTCTTT	once	TRBD1	TRBV5-1	TRBJ1-1
CASSLETSGRMEQYF	TGTGCCAGCAGCTTAGAGACTAGCGGGAGAATGGAGCAGTACTTC	NA	TRBD2	TRBV7-2	TRBJ2-7
CASRADTPSSPLHF	TGTGCCAGCAGGGCGGACACCCCCAGTTCACCCCTCCACTTT	NA	NA	TRBV27	TRBJ1-6
CASSMGQGNQPQHF	TGTGCCAGTAGTATGGGTCAGGGCAATCAGCCCCAGCATTTT	NA	NA	TRBV19	TRBJ1-5
CAISGASGSDTQYF	TGTGCCATCAGTGGAGCTAGCGGGAGTGATACGCAGTATTTT	NA	TRBD2	TRBV10-3	TRBJ2-3
CASSIAGLIADTQYF	TGTGCCAGTAGTATCGCTGGATTAATCGCAGATACGCAGTATTTT	once	NA	TRBV19	TRBJ2-3
CASSFGRLPGTGELFF	TGCGCCAGCAGCTTCGGACGGTTGCCTGGGACCGGGGAGCTGTTTTTT	NA	NA	TRBV7-9	TRBJ2-2
CASSLTRWEEETQYF	TGTGCCAGCAGTTTGACGCGGTGGGAGGAAGAGACCCAGTACTTC	NA	NA	TRBV27	TRBJ2-5
CASSPPPSLAQSYEQYF	TGTGCCAGCTCACCACCGCCCTCGCTAGCGCAGAGCTACGAGCAGTACTTC	NA	NA	TRBV18	TRBJ2-7
CAWGETVETQYF	TGTGCCTGGGGCGAAACGGTAGAGACCCAGTACTTC	NA	NA	TRBV30	TRBJ2-5
CASSPETGGMNTGELFF	TGTGCCAGTAGTCCCGAGACAGGGGGGATGAACACCGGGGAGCTGTTTTTT	NA	TRBD1	TRBV19	TRBJ2-2
CASSMVTGGNQPQHF	TGTGCCAGTAGTATGGTGACAGGGGGCAATCAGCCCCAGCATTTT	NA	TRBD1	TRBV19	TRBJ1-5
CASSEGGTVQETQYF	TGTGCCAGCAGTGAAGGAGGGACCGTCCAAGAGACCCAGTACTTC	NA	NA	TRBV2	TRBJ2-5
CASRPTGGDTYEQYF	TGCGCCAGCAGACCGACAGGGGGCGACACCTACGAGCAGTACTTC	NA	TRBD1	TRBV5-1	TRBJ2-7
CASSPTARSPLHF	TGCGCCAGCAGCCCGACGGCGCGGTCACCCCTCCACTTT	once	NA	TRBV4-1	TRBJ1-6
CAWSVMPASGMTQPQHF	TGTGCCTGGAGTGTAATGCCCGCGTCAGGGATGACTCAGCCCCAGCATTTT	medium-sized	NA	TRBV30	TRBJ1-5
CASDRAGPFSGANVLTF	TGTGCTAGTGACAGGGCGGGACCCTTCTCTGGGGCCAACGTCCTGACTTTC	NA	NA	TRBV12-5	TRBJ2-6
CASSSKGGGTRGYTF	TGTGCCAGCAGCTCCAAGGGCGGCGGCACAAGGGGCTACACCTTC	NA	NA	TRBV5-4	TRBJ1-2
CASSSAGTNQPQHF	TGTGCCAGCAGCTCAGCAGGGACTAATCAGCCCCAGCATTTT	NA	NA	TRBV5-1	TRBJ1-5
CASSSEGGPGETQYF	TGTGCCAGCAGCTCCGAGGGGGGCCCGGGGGAGACCCAGTACTTC	NA	NA	TRBV11-3	TRBJ2-5
CASSERTVNTEAFF	TGTGCCAGCAGTGAAAGGACAGTGAACACTGAAGCTTTCTTT	NA	NA	TRBV7-9	TRBJ1-1
CASSARTNTGELFF	TGTGCCAGCAGCGCTAGGACGAACACCGGGGAGCTGTTTTTT	NA	NA	TRBV6-1	TRBJ2-2
CASSVTGNTEAFF	TGTGCCAGCAGTGTGACAGGGAACACTGAAGCTTTCTTT	NA	NA	TRBV6-1	TRBJ1-1
CASSVGQGDYEQYF	TGTGCCAGCAGCGTAGGACAGGGGGATTACGAGCAGTACTTC	NA	TRBD1	TRBV9	TRBJ2-7
CASSPPTGSTGELFF	TGCGCCAGCAGCCCTCCCACCGGGAGTACCGGGGAGCTGTTTTTT	once	NA	TRBV4-1	TRBJ2-2
CASTLTVTYQETQYF	TGTGCCAGCACCCTGACAGTAACGTACCAAGAGACCCAGTACTTC	NA	NA	TRBV7-2	TRBJ2-5
CASSQRQGSTEAFF	TGTGCCAGCAGCCAGAGACAGGGGAGTACTGAAGCTTTCTTT	NA	TRBD1	TRBV5-4	TRBJ1-1
CASRTPSGSYNEQFF	TGTGCCAGCAGGACACCTAGCGGGAGTTACAATGAGCAGTTCTTC	once	TRBD2	TRBV6-5	TRBJ2-1
CASSIGSSTDTQYF	TGTGCCAGTAGTATTGGCAGTAGCACAGATACGCAGTATTTT	NA	NA	TRBV19	TRBJ2-3
CASRQDSRGTGELFF	TGTGCCAGCAGGCAGGACAGCCGGGGGACCGGGGAGCTGTTTTTT	NA	NA	TRBV2	TRBJ2-2
CASSQDLEGVYGYTF	TGTGCCAGCAGCCAAGATTTGGAGGGGGTATATGGCTACACCTTC	NA	NA	TRBV4-2	TRBJ1-2
CASSPQGIDTGELFF	TGTGCCAGCAGCCCCCAAGGTATAGACACCGGGGAGCTGTTTTTT	NA	NA	TRBV9	TRBJ2-2
CASSKGGLAGGEETQYF	TGTGCCAGCAGCAAGGGGGGGCTAGCGGGAGGTGAGGAGACCCAGTACTTC	once	TRBD2	TRBV11-2	TRBJ2-5
CAWRVGGNTGELFF	TGTGCCTGGAGGGTGGGGGGAAACACCGGGGAGCTGTTTTTT	NA	NA	TRBV30	TRBJ2-2
CASSFLSVGNEQFF	TGTGCCAGCAGCTTTTTATCTGTTGGCAATGAGCAGTTCTTC	NA	NA	TRBV11-3	TRBJ2-1
CASSAGQPGGTEAFF	TGTGCCAGCAGTGCGGGGCAGCCGGGCGGCACTGAAGCTTTCTTT	NA	NA	TRBV2	TRBJ1-1
CAISDRADNSNQPQHF	TGTGCCATCAGTGATAGGGCAGACAATAGCAATCAGCCCCAGCATTTT	NA	NA	TRBV10-3	TRBJ1-5
CAISEWYEGESGYTF	TGTGCCATCAGTGAGTGGTATGAGGGGGAGAGCGGCTACACCTTC	NA	NA	TRBV10-3	TRBJ1-2
CASKQGTLTKAEKLFF	TGTGCCTCTAAACAGGGAACCCTGACGAAGGCTGAAAAACTGTTTTTT	few	NA	TRBV10-3	TRBJ1-4
CASSLEGVDGYTF	TGCGCCAGCAGTTTGGAGGGGGTTGATGGCTACACCTTC	once	NA	TRBV5-1	TRBJ1-2
CASSFQGRTDTQYF	TGTGCCAGCAGCTTCCAGGGTAGGACAGATACGCAGTATTTT	NA	NA	TRBV7-3	TRBJ2-3
CASSQDRIYGYTF	TGCGCCAGCAGCCAAGATCGCATCTATGGCTACACCTTC	NA	NA	TRBV4-1	TRBJ1-2
CASSSRLAGAEQYF	TGTGCCAGCAGCTCTCGACTAGCGGGAGCCGAGCAGTACTTC	NA	TRBD2	TRBV9	TRBJ2-7
CASSRDRSSHTDTQYF	TGTGCCAGCTCACGGGACCGAAGTTCCCACACAGATACGCAGTATTTT	NA	NA	TRBV18	TRBJ2-3
CASSRGQLNEQFF	TGCGCCAGCAGCCGGGGACAATTGAATGAGCAGTTCTTC	NA	NA	TRBV5-1	TRBJ2-1
CASSLDLGSYEQYF	TGTGCCAGCAGCTTAGATTTGGGGTCCTACGAGCAGTACTTC	once	NA	TRBV7-8	TRBJ2-7
CASSYGPSYEQYF	TGTGCCAGCAGCTATGGGCCCTCCTACGAGCAGTACTTC	NA	NA	TRBV28	TRBJ2-7
CASSQPVRERGRFF	TGCGCCAGCAGCCAACCCGTCCGGGAGCGCGGGCGGTTCTTC	NA	NA	TRBV4-1	TRBJ2-1
CASSAAGQSFGRTSYGYTF	TGTGCCAGCAGCGCGGCCGGGCAGAGCTTTGGTCGCACATCCTATGGCTACACCTTC	NA	NA	TRBV13	TRBJ1-2
CAWSGGGTSSYNEQFF	TGTGCCTGGAGTGGGGGCGGCACCAGCTCCTACAATGAGCAGTTCTTC	once	NA	TRBV30	TRBJ2-1
CASSQLAGGHEQFF	TGTGCCAGCAGTCAACTAGCGGGAGGTCATGAGCAGTTCTTC	NA	TRBD2	TRBV28	TRBJ2-1
CSAPKWPEAFF	TGCAGTGCCCCTAAGTGGCCTGAAGCTTTCTTT	NA	NA	TRBV20-1	TRBJ1-1
CASSRTTPEEQYF	TGTGCCAGCAGTAGAACTACCCCGGAGGAGCAGTACTTC	NA	NA	TRBV27	TRBJ2-7
CASSESTPSYQPQHF	TGTGCCAGCAGTGAATCAACCCCCTCCTATCAGCCCCAGCATTTT	NA	NA	TRBV2	TRBJ1-5
CASSIRGGNEQFF	TGTGCCAGTAGTATCAGGGGAGGGAATGAGCAGTTCTTC	NA	NA	TRBV19	TRBJ2-1
CAWRNSGANVLTF	TGTGCCTGGAGGAACTCTGGGGCCAACGTCCTGACTTTC	NA	NA	TRBV30	TRBJ2-6
CASSPSGGSYEQYF	TGCGCCAGCAGCCCGTCGGGGGGCTCCTACGAGCAGTACTTC	NA	TRBD2	TRBV5-1	TRBJ2-7
CASSLAGPNTEAFF	TGTGCCAGCAGCTTAGCAGGTCCGAACACTGAAGCTTTCTTT	NA	NA	TRBV7-8	TRBJ1-1
CAISAGTAANYGYTF	TGTGCCATCAGTGCGGGGACAGCCGCTAACTATGGCTACACCTTC	NA	TRBD1	TRBV10-3	TRBJ1-2
CAISEDRINYGYTF	TGTGCCATCAGTGAAGACAGGATAAACTATGGCTACACCTTC	NA	NA	TRBV10-3	TRBJ1-2